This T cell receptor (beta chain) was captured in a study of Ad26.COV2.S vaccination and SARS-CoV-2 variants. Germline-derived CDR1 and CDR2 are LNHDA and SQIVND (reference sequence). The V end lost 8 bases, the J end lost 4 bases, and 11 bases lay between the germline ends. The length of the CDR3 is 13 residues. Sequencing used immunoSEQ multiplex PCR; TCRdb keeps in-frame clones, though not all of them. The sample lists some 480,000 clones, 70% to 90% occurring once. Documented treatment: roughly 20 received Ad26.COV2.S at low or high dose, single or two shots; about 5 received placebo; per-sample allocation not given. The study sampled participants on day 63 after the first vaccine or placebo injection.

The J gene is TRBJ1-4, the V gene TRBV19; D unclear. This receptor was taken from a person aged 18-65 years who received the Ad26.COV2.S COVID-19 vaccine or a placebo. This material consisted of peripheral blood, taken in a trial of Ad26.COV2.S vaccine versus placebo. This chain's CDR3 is CASGSLYNEKLFF. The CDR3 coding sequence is TGTGCCAGTGGATCATTGTATAATGAAAAACTGTTTTTT.